The 30 T cell receptor beta chains below were found in one sample sequenced in a study of blood T cell repertoires in COVID-19. This table comes from immunoSEQ multiplex PCR, and its TCRdb copy is limited to in-frame clones, with some not included. The table has about 120,000 clones, roughly 84% seen once; the top ten hold 3.9%. Sequencing used PBMCs or T cells enriched from blood (not recorded which). The receptors derive from a woman aged 25 to 39 who had recovered from COVID-19.

The gene calls are TRBV10-3 and TRBJ2-7; tentative D call: TRBD2 (6 bases). V was trimmed by 7 bases and J by 0 bases, leaving 16 bases between them. CDR1 is ENHRY, CDR2 SYGVKD, per germline. This CDR3 spans 15 amino acids. The CDR3, as DNA: TGTGCCATCAAGGGGAGGAGCGGAGGCTCCTACGAGCAGTACTTC. Translated: CAIKGRSGGSYEQYF.

The chain recombines TRBV7-9 with TRBJ1-1, with D possibly TRBD1 on 5 matching bases. Germline CDR1 reads SEHNR; CDR2 reads FQNEAQ (reference sequence). CDR3 length: 14 residues. Trimming took 1 base from V and 3 from J, leaving 9 bases between them. DNA for the CDR3: TGTGCCAGCAGCTTAGGGGGCAGATACACTGAAGCTTTCTTT. Its protein is CASSLGGRYTEAFF. Supplemented by reference TRBV7-9 and TRBJ1-1, the full variable domain reads DTGVSQNPRHKITKRGQNVTFRCDPISEHNRLYWYRQTLGQGPEFLTYFQNEAQLEKSRLLSDRFSAERPKGSFSTLEIQRTEQGDSAMYLCASSLGGRYTEAFFGQGTRLTVV.

This clone was detected only a few times. The V call is TRBV28, the J call TRBJ2-7; 10 bases are shared with TRBD2. The V and J ends lost 5 bases and 0 bases, in that order; junction bases with no gene match: 7. This CDR3 contains 16 residues. Germline V gene sequence: CDR1 MDHEN, CDR2 SYDVKM. CDR3 residues: CASSAGLAISSYEQYF. DNA of the CDR3: TGTGCCAGCAGTGCGGGACTAGCGATAAGCTCCTACGAGCAGTACTTC.

The chain joins TRBV7-9 to TRBJ2-5, with 9 nucleotides matching TRBD1. Trimming removed 5 bases from V and 3 bases from J; junction bases left unmatched: 7. CDR3 length equals 15 residues. From germline, CDR1 is SEHNR and CDR2 FQNEAQ (reference sequence). For the CDR3, the DNA is TGTGCCAGCAGCGGATGGACAGGGGTTAAAGAGACCCAGTACTTC. This gives the protein CASSGWTGVKETQYF.

In this sample, this clone turned up a few times. This chain connects TRBV5-4 to TRBJ2-3, with TRBD1 identical over 10 bases. V gave up 3 bases and J gave up 4 bases; unmatched junction bases: 5. Germline loops: CDR1 SGHNT, CDR2 YYREEE (reference sequence). This CDR3 contains 15 residues. The CDR3 here is CASSSTGTGADTQYF. The DNA for the CDR3 is TGTGCCAGCAGCTCCACCGGGACAGGGGCAGATACGCAGTATTTT. The whole variable domain, remainder taken from reference TRBV5-4 and TRBJ2-3, is ETGVTQSPTHLIKTRGQQVTLRCSSQSGHNTVSWYQQALGQGPQFIFQYYREEENGRGNFPPRFSGLQFPNYSSELNVNALELDDSALYLCASSSTGTGADTQYFGPGTRLTVL.

Regarding this clone: The junction differs from germline at one of its ends, possibly a read error. The chain has TRBV6-6 and TRBJ2-2; 9 bases match TRBD1. CDR3 length equals 13 residues. Germline CDR1 MNHNY, CDR2 SVGAGI (reference sequence). The CDR3 DNA is TGTGCCAGTAGTTGGACAGGGGCCGGGGAGCTGTTTTTT. Its protein is CASSWTGAGELFF.

This clone was detected only a few times. This chain connects TRBV2 to TRBJ2-7; D perhaps matches TRBD1 (6 bases). V gave up 7 bases and J gave up 0 bases, with 13 bases separating them. The CDR3 spans 14 residues. Per the germline V gene, CDR1 is SNHLY and CDR2 is FYNNEI. The CDR3 loop is CASIRTESSYEQYF. CDR3 sequence (DNA): TGTGCCAGCATCCGGACAGAGAGCTCCTACGAGCAGTACTTC.

The gene calls are TRBV4-1 and TRBJ1-1; D not resolved. The ends were cut back, 4 bases at V and 0 bases at J, with 18 bases in the middle. CDR1 and CDR2 (germline): MGHRA, YSYEKL. The CDR3 has 17 residues. CDR3 nucleotides: TGCGCCAGCAGCCTTAGGACTGACGGACTATTGAACACTGAAGCTTTCTTT. The encoded protein is CASSLRTDGLLNTEAFF.

DNA for the CDR3: TGTGCCAGCAGCGCCTACAGGGACGCGACCCAGTACTTC. This encodes CASSAYRDATQYF. The rearrangement joins TRBV11-2 to TRBJ2-5, with D tentatively TRBD1 (6 bases). CDR3 length: 13 residues. Germline V gives CDR1 SGHAT, CDR2 FQNNGV. The V and J ends lost 5 bases and 7 bases respectively, with 14 bases between them.

This chain links TRBV3-1 (or the pseudogene TRBV3-2) with TRBJ1-1; 8 bases map to TRBD1. J was trimmed by 6 bases and V by 4 bases; bases with no gene match: 10. There are 15 residues in the CDR3. CDR1 LGHDT and CDR2 YNNKEL come from the germline V gene (reference sequence). CDR3 protein: CASSRPDRGRSEAFF. CDR3 DNA: TGTGCCAGCAGCCGACCCGACAGGGGCCGCTCTGAAGCTTTCTTT.

V is TRBV7-9 and J is TRBJ2-5, with 10 bases matching TRBD1. Germline CDR1 reads SEHNR; CDR2 reads FQNEAQ (reference sequence). This CDR3 spans 16 amino acids. V trimming: 1 base; J trimming: 1 base; junction bases outside the gene matches: 3. CDR3 sequence: CASSLGDRGAQETQYF. CDR3 nucleotides: TGTGCCAGCAGCTTAGGGGACAGGGGTGCCCAAGAGACCCAGTACTTC. Filled out from reference TRBV7-9 and TRBJ2-5, the complete variable domain reads DTGVSQNPRHKITKRGQNVTFRCDPISEHNRLYWYRQTLGQGPEFLTYFQNEAQLEKSRLLSDRFSAERPKGSFSTLEIQRTEQGDSAMYLCASSLGDRGAQETQYFGPGTRLLVL.

The V gene is TRBV24-1, the J gene TRBJ2-7; D not certain. Trimming removed 9 bases at V and 3 bases at J, with 20 bases between. Germline-derived CDR1 and CDR2 are KGHDR and SFDVKD. There are 15 residues in the CDR3. The CDR3 reads CATGYRHIAFYEQYF. In DNA, the CDR3 is TGTGCCACCGGCTACCGCCACATAGCCTTCTACGAGCAGTACTTC.

The rearrangement links TRBV29-1 to TRBJ1-2; 9 nucleotides align to TRBD1. Germline V gene sequence: CDR1 SQVTM, CDR2 ANQGSEA. V lost 5 bases and J lost 3; bases outside the gene matches: 1. This CDR3 contains 12 residues. The CDR3 loop reads CSVTGGDYGYTF. The CDR3 DNA sequence: TGCAGCGTTACAGGGGGCGACTATGGCTACACCTTC.

The chain has TRBV7-9 and TRBJ2-3; 11 bases are a match to TRBD2. This CDR3 is 16 amino acids long. Germline V CDR1 and CDR2: SEHNR, FQNEAQ (reference sequence). V shed 5 bases and J 8 bases; nucleotides not matched to a gene: 12. The CDR3 sequence is CASSPPTSGNPGTQYF. The CDR3 DNA is TGTGCCAGCAGCCCCCCGACTAGCGGGAACCCCGGTACGCAGTATTTT.

CDR3 sequence reads: CASSLRQGSGYEQYF. The DNA of the CDR3 is TGTGCCAGCAGCCTGCGACAGGGAAGTGGATACGAGCAGTACTTC. The J gene is TRBJ2-7, the V gene TRBV5-6, with TRBD1 identical over 7 bases. CDR3 length equals 15 residues. In germline, CDR1 is SGHDT, CDR2 YYEEEE. V lost 4 bases, J lost 4 bases, and 11 bases stayed unmatched.

In DNA form, the CDR3 reads TGTGCCAGCAGTCCCCTTGCCGGGACTAGCGGGAGGGCCAGGGAGCAGTACTTC. This codes for CASSPLAGTSGRAREQYF. V usage is TRBV27 and J usage is TRBJ2-7; 16 bases are a match to TRBD2. CDR1 and CDR2 (germline): MNHEY, SMNVEV (reference sequence). V lost 5 bases, J lost 7 bases, and 14 bases stayed unmatched. The CDR3 extends over 18 amino acids.

J is TRBJ2-2 and V is TRBV19, with 7 positions matching TRBD2. Trimming took 3 bases from V and 5 from J; bases not matched to a gene: 6. CDR3 length: 15 amino acids. The germline CDR1 and CDR2 sequences are LNHDA and SQIVND (reference sequence). CDR3 residues: CASSIRRERTGELFF. The CDR3 DNA reads TGTGCCAGTAGTATTAGGCGGGAGAGGACCGGGGAGCTGTTTTTT.

This clone was recorded only once. CDR3 DNA: TGTGCCAGCAGCCTGAACCGAGTCTCTGGAAACACCATATATTTT. Protein sequence: CASSLNRVSGNTIYF. The V gene is TRBV2, the J gene TRBJ1-3, with unresolved D. Germline lookup yields CDR1 SNHLY and CDR2 FYNNEI. The CDR3 is 15 amino acids. V was clipped by 6 bases and J by 0 bases, with 12 bases between them.

The V gene is TRBV6-4, the J gene TRBJ2-1, with TRBD2 identical over 11 bases. V shed 0 bases, J shed 0 bases, and the junction held 1 base outside the gene matches. This CDR3 has 17 amino acids. Per the germline V gene, CDR1 is MRHNA and CDR2 is SNTAGT. CDR3 sequence (DNA): TGTGCCAGCAGTGACTCCGGGACTAGCGGCTCCTACAATGAGCAGTTCTTC. This codes for CASSDSGTSGSYNEQFF.

This clone has a single count. The genes are TRBV12-3 or TRBV12-4 and TRBJ2-7; D is undetermined. The CDR3 runs to 13 residues. Between the trimmed V and J ends, which lost 1 base and 5 bases, there was a span of 9 bases. CDR3 DNA sequence: TGTGCCAGCAGTTTAGGGCCCCGCAACGAGCAGTACTTC. Translating gives CASSLGPRNEQYF.

The chain employs TRBV11-3 and TRBJ2-1; D ambiguous. Between the trimmed V and J ends, which lost 1 base and 9 bases, there was a span of 13 bases. This CDR3 is 14 amino acids long. Germline values: CDR1 SGHNT, CDR2 YENEEA. This CDR3 is CASSLGQVSGEQFF. The CDR3 bases are TGTGCCAGCAGCTTAGGGCAGGTTAGTGGTGAGCAGTTCTTC.

The CDR3 coding sequence is TGTGCCAGCAGTGAAAGGAGGTTGGGGGGTGGGGCCTACGAGCAGTACTTC. It encodes CASSERRLGGGAYEQYF. V is TRBV2 and J is TRBJ2-7; possible D gene TRBD2, 6 bases. The CDR3 is 17 residues long. The V end lost 2 bases, the J end lost 2 bases, and 19 bases lay between the germline ends. The germline V gene has CDR1 SNHLY and CDR2 FYNNEI. The complete variable domain, with remaining parts taken from reference TRBV2 and TRBJ2-7, reads EPEVTQTPSHQVTQMGQEVILRCVPISNHLYFYWYRQILGQKVEFLVSFYNNEISEKSEIFDDQFSVERPDGSNFTLKIRSTKLEDSAMYFCASSERRLGGGAYEQYFGPGTRLTVT.

This clone showed up just once. The V gene is TRBV6-2 or TRBV6-3, the J gene TRBJ2-7, with D possibly TRBD2 on 6 matching bases. Trimming removed 6 bases from V and 13 bases from J, with 16 bases in between. Germline CDR1 MNHEY, CDR2 SVGEGT. The CDR3 sequence is 11 residues long. The CDR3 here is CASSHGRGKYF. The CDR3 DNA sequence: TGTGCCAGCAGCCACGGCCGGGGGAAATACTTC.

The rearrangement joins TRBV4-2 to TRBJ2-7; 9 bases fit TRBD1. V gave up 0 bases and J gave up 3 bases; unmatched junction bases: 3. CDR1 LGHNA and CDR2 YNFKEQ come from the germline V gene. The CDR3 is 15 residues long. The CDR3: CASSQEMDRGYEQYF. The CDR3 DNA is TGTGCCAGCAGCCAAGAAATGGACAGGGGCTACGAGCAGTACTTC.

V and J are TRBV7-3 and TRBJ2-3, with TRBD2 matching over 10 bases. CDR3 size: 15 residues. With V trimmed by 7 bases and J by 1 base, 5 bases remained unmatched. Germline lookup yields CDR1 SGHTA and CDR2 FQGTGA. Here the CDR3 reads CASTVAGGRTDTQYF. Here the CDR3 DNA reads TGTGCCAGCACCGTAGCGGGAGGCCGCACAGATACGCAGTATTTT.

The V gene is TRBV2, the J gene TRBJ2-7; the match to TRBD2 covers 9 bases. The CDR3 extends over 12 amino acids. Trimming at V came to 7 bases and at J to 4 bases, leaving 2 bases not matched to a gene. Germline V gives CDR1 SNHLY, CDR2 FYNNEI. The CDR3 region has the DNA TGTGCCAGCAAAGCGGGGGGTTACGAGCAGTACTTC. Protein product: CASKAGGYEQYF.

This clone was counted at least ten times. This chain connects TRBV7-2 to TRBJ2-3, with 13 positions matching TRBD2. The CDR3 length is 16 residues. Germline CDR1 reads SGHTA; CDR2 reads FQGNSA. The V and J ends lost 6 bases and 0 bases, in that order; junction bases with no gene match: 3. CDR3 DNA sequence: TGTGCCAGCAGTCAACTAGCGGGAGGGAGCACAGATACGCAGTATTTT. Its translation is CASSQLAGGSTDTQYF. Filled out from reference TRBV7-2 and TRBJ2-3, the complete variable domain reads GAGVSQSPSNKVTEKGKDVELRCDPISGHTALYWYRQSLGQGLEFLIYFQGNSAPDKSGLPSDRFSAERTGGSVSTLTIQRTQQEDSAVYLCASSQLAGGSTDTQYFGPGTRLTVL.

The chain carries TRBV25-1 and TRBJ1-5; 7 bases map to TRBD1. The germline CDR1 and CDR2 sequences are MGHDK and SYGVNS. Trimming cost V 3 bases and J 5 bases; bases outside gene matches: 4. There are 14 residues in the CDR3. For the CDR3, the DNA is TGTGCCAGCAGTGAGACAGGGCGCGATCAGCCCCAGCATTTT. Protein sequence: CASSETGRDQPQHF. The whole variable domain, remainder taken from reference TRBV25-1 and TRBJ1-5, is EADIYQTPRYLVIGTGKKITLECSQTMGHDKMYWYQQDPGMELHLIHYSYGVNSTEKGDLSSESTVSRIRTEHFPLTLESARPSHTSQYLCASSETGRDQPQHFGDGTRLSIL.

In nucleotides, the CDR3 is TGTGCCAGCAGTTTTCGGGGAGGGCAGACAGATACGCAGTATTTT. It encodes CASSFRGGQTDTQYF. The gene calls are TRBV27 and TRBJ2-3, with 7 positions matching TRBD2. Germline assignment: CDR1 MNHEY and CDR2 SMNVEV (reference sequence). The CDR3 runs to 15 residues. J gave up 3 bases and V 3 bases, and 6 bases lay outside the gene matches.

The chain is built from TRBV5-5 and TRBJ2-1, with 9 nucleotides matching TRBD2. Trimming at V came to 4 bases and at J to 6 bases, leaving 8 bases not matched to a gene. The CDR3 is 15 residues long. Per germline, CDR1 SGHKS and CDR2 YYEKEE (reference sequence). The DNA for the CDR3 is TGTGCCAGCAGCGCCCGAGGACTAGCGAGCAATGAGCAGTTCTTC. This gives the protein CASSARGLASNEQFF.